Sequencing of this T cell receptor beta chain was carried out in a study of siplizumab effects on memory and regulatory T cells (dated by TCRdb to about 2019). For the wider study: The effect of the anti-CD2 antibody siplizumab on alloreactive T-cell subsets was examined in allogeneic mixed lymphocyte reactions constructed from human PBMCs. Study-level results and caveats: For roughly 75-97% of proliferating CD4+ or CD8+ clones, no naive or memory phenotype could be assigned. The cumulative frequency of alloreactive sequences that could be traced back to unstimulated CD4+ memory T cells was significantly reduced by siplizumab. Unstimulated naive T cells appeared more diverse than memory T cells, and naive cells seemed to contribute substantially to the alloresponse. Sequences below about 10^-5 frequency were poorly captured, so only a minor fraction of alloreactive clones could be mapped to unstimulated subsets. No functional confirmation was obtained for the suppressive function of proliferating Tregs from siplizumab cultures. In reactions with siplizumab, an average of roughly 69% of mappable alloreactive CD4+ clones were Treg-derived, compared with roughly 27% in control reactions.

In the case of this clone: Its antigen target is currently unknown. No base-level quality is on record; no much larger clone is a single base apart.

V and J are truncated by 5 bases and 10 bases respectively, leaving an intervening sequence of 20 bases. The CDR3 sequence holds 14 residues, the cysteine and phenylalanine included. Only CDR3 DNA remains: 42 bases, in frame from the first base. The germline V gene encodes CDR1 SEHNR and CDR2 FQNEAQ (reference sequence). The library was obtained by the immunoSEQ multiplex PCR assay. The deep sequencing platform assayed about 91,000 TCR templates per sample. Genomic DNA extracted from sorted T cells was used for TCRbeta CDR3 sequencing. The source study handled its data this way. The R programming language was used for clonal analysis of TCRbeta CDR3 data. Alloreactive CD4+ and CD8+ clones were defined by comparing unstimulated samples with post-reaction CFSE-low samples. Regulatory or non-regulatory origin of alloreactive CD4+ clones was assigned by matching sequences to the sorted unstimulated Treg and non-Treg repertoires. The table comes from immuneACCESS by way of TCRdb, which keeps in-frame sequences with V and J called. Part of the clones is missing from these tables; in studies checked, under half for an unresolved V gene and the rest for unknown reasons. The DNA was the basis for D and trimming; V, J and clone size are from that table. The sample records over 85,000 clones, 90% to 95% of which are singletons. The biggest ten clones account for 0.85% to 1.2% of the sample.

TCRbeta CDR3 sequencing was performed on sorted unstimulated T cells and on proliferating T cells recovered from mixed lymphocyte reactions. Fresh whole blood from over 8 HLA-typed healthy donors was used to isolate PBMCs. The sequence was collected from a human donor in good health. The chain uses TRBV7-9 and TRBJ1-1, with a weak D call of TRBD1 (5 bases match). Sequenced material: CD4+ T cells sorted from blood. The bases are TGTGCCAGCAGCCCCCCGTCGGGGGGGTCAGCAGCTTTCTTT. It specifies CASSPPSGGSAAFF.